The sequence of this T cell receptor beta chain was determined in a study of response to subunit inactivated influenza vaccine. TCRdb re-called the RT-PCR reads with MiXCR, one entry per CDR3 protein. The sample shows 500,000 to 600,000 distinct CDR3 sequences, about an eighth of them seen only once. This clonotype was observed a handful of times. Its antigen is not known. The CDR3 spans 13 residues. V dropped 6 bases and J dropped 7 bases, with 15 bases sitting between them. The germline gives CDR1 MNHNS, CDR2 SASEGT. Study results and caveats: The authors proposed limited new T cell recruitment per seasonal influenza vaccination.

This clonotype originated in a man in his forties or fifties who received an inactivated influenza vaccine. The sample in question was PBMCs from blood, obtained on the day of vaccination. The V gene is TRBV6-1, the J gene TRBJ2-5; a weak D match, TRBD2 (6 bases). The CDR3 DNA is TGTGCCAGCAGCCGGGGGTACGGAGGGACCCAGTACTTC. This gives the protein CASSRGYGGTQYF.